Below, 19 T cell receptor beta chains from the same sample are listed, as sequenced in a study of blood T cell repertoires in COVID-19. Assay: immunoSEQ multiplex PCR; the TCRdb copy retains only in-frame clones and omits some. The sample includes some 52,000 clones, 65% to 90% of them seen just once. Sequenced material: peripheral blood. These receptors came from a man aged 65 to 85 with acute or convalescent COVID-19.

This clone was seen just once. The chain uses TRBV2 and TRBJ1-2, with a tentative D call TRBD1 (5 bases). V lost 4 bases to trimming and J lost 8 bases, with 11 bases between them. CDR1 is SNHLY, CDR2 FYNNEI, per germline. The CDR3 is 12 residues long. CDR3 in amino acids: CASSGQPEGYTF. In DNA form, the CDR3 reads TGTGCCAGCAGTGGACAGCCCGAGGGCTACACCTTC.

The V and J genes are TRBV5-4 and TRBJ1-1; D not certain. The CDR3 is made up of 13 amino acids. Per germline, CDR1 SGHNT and CDR2 YYREEE (reference sequence). V was pared by 1 base and J by 1 base, with 5 bases between. The CDR3 reads CASSLTGNTEAFF. CDR3 sequence (DNA): TGTGCCAGCAGCTTGACTGGGAACACTGAAGCTTTCTTT.

The chain recombines TRBV7-8 with TRBJ2-3; 7 positions match TRBD1. Germline V gene data show CDR1 as SGHVS and CDR2 as FQNEAQ. The length of the CDR3 is 15 residues. V shed 4 bases, J shed 2 bases, and the junction held 6 bases outside the gene matches. CDR3 sequence (DNA): TGTGCCAGCAGCTCTAGACAGGGATACACAGATACGCAGTATTTT. Translation gives CASSSRQGYTDTQYF. The full variable domain, completed using reference TRBV7-8 and TRBJ2-3, is GAGVSQSPRYKVAKRGQDVALRCDPISGHVSLFWYQQALGQGPEFLTYFQNEAQLDKSGLPSDRFFAERPEGSVSTLKIQRTQQEDSAVYLCASSSRQGYTDTQYFGPGTRLTVL.

The V and J genes are TRBV18 and TRBJ2-7; a possible D gene is TRBD2 (7 bases). V was trimmed by 0 bases and J by 4 bases, leaving 13 bases between them. The CDR3 is made up of 15 amino acids. The germline gives CDR1 KGHSH, CDR2 LQKENI. The CDR3 bases are TGTGCCAGCTCACCACCGTCGGCGGGGGCGTACGAGCAGTACGTC. Translating it yields CASSPPSAGAYEQYV.

For the CDR3, the DNA is TGTGCCAGCAGCCAATTAGGACAGTTAAGGGCGCATGAGCAGTTCTTC. The encoded protein is CASSQLGQLRAHEQFF. The rearrangement links TRBV3-1 (or the pseudogene TRBV3-2) to TRBJ2-1; perhaps TRBD1 as D (6 bases). Germline CDR1 LGHDT, CDR2 YNNKEL (reference sequence). This CDR3 spans 16 amino acids. V dropped 2 bases and J dropped 8 bases, with 19 bases sitting between them.

This chain joins TRBV4-1 and TRBJ2-1; 7 bases are a match to TRBD2. CDR3 size: 14 residues. V dropped 4 bases and J dropped 7; count of bases not matched to a gene: 7. CDR1 MGHRA and CDR2 YSYEKL come from the germline V gene. Written as DNA, the CDR3 is TGCGCCAGCAGCCTGGGAGGGACCGCTAATGAGCAGTTCTTC. As protein: CASSLGGTANEQFF.

The CDR3 protein is CASSRRVFNEQFF. In DNA, the CDR3 is TGTGCCAGTAGCCGCAGGGTTTTCAATGAGCAGTTCTTC. The chain carries TRBV19 and TRBJ2-1; D perhaps matches TRBD1 (5 bases). V dropped 6 bases and J dropped 6 bases, with 12 bases sitting between them. Looked up from germline, CDR1 is LNHDA and CDR2 is SQIVND (reference sequence). The CDR3 extends over 13 amino acids.

The chain carries TRBV9 and TRBJ1-4, with D perhaps matching TRBD1 (6 bases). V was cut by 4 bases and J by 7 bases, with 17 bases left in between. CDR3 length: 15 amino acids. Germline CDR1 SGDLS, CDR2 YYNGEE. CDR3: CASSRGGAPVEKLFF. CDR3 coding DNA: TGTGCCAGCAGCAGAGGGGGAGCCCCGGTTGAAAAACTGTTTTTT.

This CDR3 reads CASSASGQYNEQFF. CDR3 sequence (DNA): TGTGCCAGCAGCGCCTCGGGACAATACAATGAGCAGTTCTTC. This chain connects TRBV5-4 to TRBJ2-1, with D perhaps TRBD1 (6 bases). Germline V gene lookup returns CDR1 SGHNT and CDR2 YYREEE (reference sequence). This CDR3 comprises 14 residues. Trimming shortened V by 4 bases and J by 4 bases, and 12 bases separated the two germline ends.

The chain is built from TRBV5-1 and TRBJ2-3; possibly TRBD1 for D (5 bases). The germline V gene has CDR1 SGHRS and CDR2 YFSETQ. V lost 4 bases to trimming and J lost 0 bases, with 21 bases between them. This CDR3 region has 18 residues. For the CDR3, the DNA is TGCGCCAGCAGCGAAGGGGTTTTGAACACGCCTAGCACAGATACGCAGTATTTT. Its protein product is CASSEGVLNTPSTDTQYF.

The rearrangement links TRBV4-1 to TRBJ1-2, with D possibly matching TRBD1 (5 bases). Looked up from germline, CDR1 is MGHRA and CDR2 is YSYEKL. This CDR3 spans 15 amino acids. Trimming stripped 3 bases from V and 4 bases from J, with 15 bases between. The CDR3 loop reads CASSQGLGSSYGYTF. CDR3 DNA sequence: TGCGCCAGCAGCCAGGGACTAGGGTCTAGCTATGGCTACACCTTC.

The chain couples TRBV19 to TRBJ1-4; 9 nucleotides agree with TRBD1. The CDR3 contains 15 residues. The germline V gene has CDR1 LNHDA and CDR2 SQIVND (reference sequence). Germline trimming cut 3 bases from V and 6 bases from J; bases unmatched to any gene: 5. The CDR3: CASSISDRGDEKLFF. CDR3 bases: TGTGCCAGTAGTATCTCTGACAGGGGGGATGAAAAACTGTTTTTT.

The CDR3 DNA reads TGTGCCAGCAGCCGCCGGACACAGTTAAGTGGAGACGAGCAGTACTTC. The encoded protein is CASSRRTQLSGDEQYF. The gene calls are TRBV3-1 (or the pseudogene TRBV3-2) and TRBJ2-7; a weak D match, TRBD1 (5 bases). The V end was cut by 4 bases, the J end by 5 bases, with 21 bases between. The germline gives CDR1 LGHDT, CDR2 YNNKEL (reference sequence). The CDR3 is made up of 16 amino acids.

This chain joins TRBV9 and TRBJ1-3; D is unclear. This CDR3 comprises 15 residues. Trimming took 2 bases from V and 0 from J, leaving 9 bases between them. The germline gives CDR1 SGDLS, CDR2 YYNGEE. The CDR3 region has the DNA TGTGCCAGCAGCGTTGGCTTACCCTCTGGAAACACCATATATTTT. It is translated as CASSVGLPSGNTIYF.

The chain joins TRBV15 to TRBJ1-1; D unclear. Germline V gene data show CDR1 as LNHNV and CDR2 as YYDKDF (reference sequence). V was trimmed by 5 bases and J by 6 bases, leaving 13 bases between them. There are 13 residues in the CDR3. The CDR3 coding sequence is TGTGCCACCAGCTTTTATTCGGCGGCTGAAGCTTTCTTT. Translating gives CATSFYSAAEAFF.

V usage is TRBV4-3 and J usage is TRBJ1-1; maybe TRBD1 (6 bases). The V gene's germline CDR1 is LGHNA and CDR2 YSLEER. The CDR3 covers 15 residues. Between the trimmed V and J ends, which lost 1 base and 5 bases, there was a span of 14 bases. The CDR3 DNA follows: TGCGCCAGCAGCCAAGCCTGGGGGCGAGGGACTGAAGCTTTCTTT. Its translation is CASSQAWGRGTEAFF.

The chain links TRBV7-9 to TRBJ2-5, with TRBD2 identical over 7 bases. Germline CDR1 reads SEHNR; CDR2 reads FQNEAQ (reference sequence). The CDR3 has 14 residues. V was pared by 5 bases and J by 5 bases, with 8 bases of the junction left unmatched. In DNA, the CDR3 is TGTGCCAGCAGCCCGGGCGGGAGTTGGGAGACCCAGTACTTC. Its protein product is CASSPGGSWETQYF.

The chain links TRBV19 to TRBJ2-3, with 8 bases identical to TRBD1. Germline V CDR1 and CDR2: LNHDA, SQIVND (reference sequence). The ends lost 5 bases at V and 3 bases at J; junction bases unmatched: 10. The CDR3 is 16 residues long. The CDR3 DNA reads as TGTGCCAGTAGTTTATCCCGGACAGGGATAACAGATACGCAGTATTTT. It yields the protein CASSLSRTGITDTQYF. The complete variable domain, with remaining parts taken from reference TRBV19 and TRBJ2-3, reads DGGITQSPKYLFRKEGQNVTLSCEQNLNHDAMYWYRQDPGQGLRLIYYSQIVNDFQKGDIAEGYSVSREKKESFPLTVTSAQKNPTAFYLCASSLSRTGITDTQYFGPGTRLTVL.

The rearrangement uses TRBV7-2 and TRBJ1-1; 9 bases map to TRBD1. Germline V lookup: CDR1 SGHTA, CDR2 FQGNSA. CDR3 size: 16 residues. With 3 bases clipped from V and 6 bases from J, the junction kept 11 bases outside the gene matches. The CDR3 DNA sequence: TGTGCCAGCAGCTTGGCCCCGGGACAGGGACTCTCTGAAGCTTTCTTT. It yields the protein CASSLAPGQGLSEAFF.